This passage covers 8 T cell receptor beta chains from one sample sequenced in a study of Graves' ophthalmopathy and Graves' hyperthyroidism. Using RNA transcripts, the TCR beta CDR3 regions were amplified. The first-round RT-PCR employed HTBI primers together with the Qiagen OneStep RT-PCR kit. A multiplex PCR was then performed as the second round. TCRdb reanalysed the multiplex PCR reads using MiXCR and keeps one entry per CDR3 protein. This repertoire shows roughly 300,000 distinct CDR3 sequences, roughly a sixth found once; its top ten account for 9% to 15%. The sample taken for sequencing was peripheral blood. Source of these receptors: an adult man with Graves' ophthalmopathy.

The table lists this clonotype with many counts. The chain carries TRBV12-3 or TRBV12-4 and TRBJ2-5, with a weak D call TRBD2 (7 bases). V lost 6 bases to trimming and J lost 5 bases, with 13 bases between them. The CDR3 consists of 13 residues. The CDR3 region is CASSLGGGETQYF. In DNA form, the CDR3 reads TGTGCCAGCAGCTTGGGCGGGGGCGAGACCCAGTACTTC.

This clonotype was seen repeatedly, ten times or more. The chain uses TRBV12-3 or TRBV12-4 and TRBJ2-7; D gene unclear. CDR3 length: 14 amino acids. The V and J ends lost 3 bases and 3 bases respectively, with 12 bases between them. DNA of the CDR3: TGTGCCAGCAGTTTTTTTCCTACCGACTACGAGCAGTACTTC. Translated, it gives CASSFFPTDYEQYF.

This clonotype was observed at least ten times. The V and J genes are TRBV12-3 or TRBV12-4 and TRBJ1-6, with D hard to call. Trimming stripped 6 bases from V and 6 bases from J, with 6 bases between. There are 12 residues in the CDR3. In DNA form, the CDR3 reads TGTGCCAGCAGCCGTACTAATTCACCCCTCCACTTT. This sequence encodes CASSRTNSPLHF.

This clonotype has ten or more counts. The CDR3 DNA is TGCAGCGTTGATAAGGGACAGCGAATTGGGGCTTTCTTT. Translation: CSVDKGQRIGAFF. The chain employs TRBV29-1 and TRBJ1-1; 7 nucleotides agree with TRBD1. This CDR3 comprises 13 residues. Germline V gene sequence: CDR1 SQVTM, CDR2 ANQGSEA. V trimming: 3 bases; J trimming: 11 bases; junction bases outside the gene matches: 12. Filled out from reference TRBV29-1 and TRBJ1-1, the complete variable domain reads SAVISQKPSRDICQRGTSLTIQCQVDSQVTMMFWYRQQPGQSLTLIATANQGSEATYESGFVIDKFPISRPNLTFSTLTVSNMSPEDSSIYLCSVDKGQRIGAFFGQGTRLTVV.

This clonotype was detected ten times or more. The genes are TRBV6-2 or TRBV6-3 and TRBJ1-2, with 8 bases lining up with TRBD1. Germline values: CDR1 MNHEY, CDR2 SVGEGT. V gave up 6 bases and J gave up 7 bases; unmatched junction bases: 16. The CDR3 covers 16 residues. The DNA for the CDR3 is TGTGCCAGCAGCCTACTAGGGACAGGAACATCCGTTGGCTACACCTTC. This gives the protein CASSLLGTGTSVGYTF.

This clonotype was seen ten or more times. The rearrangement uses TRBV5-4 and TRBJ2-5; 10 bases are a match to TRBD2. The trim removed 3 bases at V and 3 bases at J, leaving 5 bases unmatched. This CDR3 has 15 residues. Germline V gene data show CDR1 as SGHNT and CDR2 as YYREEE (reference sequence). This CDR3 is CASSSPLAGEETQYF. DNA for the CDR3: TGTGCCAGCAGCTCTCCCCTAGCGGGAGAAGAGACCCAGTACTTC.

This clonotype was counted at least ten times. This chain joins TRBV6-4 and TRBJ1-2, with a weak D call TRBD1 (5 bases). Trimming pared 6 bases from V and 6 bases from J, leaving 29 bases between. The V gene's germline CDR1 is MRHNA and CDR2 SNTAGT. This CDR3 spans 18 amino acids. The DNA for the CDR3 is TGTGCCAGCAGACTAACCTCCCGGGGCCACCCAAAAGCGGATGGCTACACCTTC. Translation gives CASRLTSRGHPKADGYTF.

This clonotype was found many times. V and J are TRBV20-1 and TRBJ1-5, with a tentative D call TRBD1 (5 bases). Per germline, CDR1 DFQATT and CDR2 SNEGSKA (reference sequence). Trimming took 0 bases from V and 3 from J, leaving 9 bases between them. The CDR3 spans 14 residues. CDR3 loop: CSARDAGTNQPQHF. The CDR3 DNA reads TGCAGTGCTAGAGATGCTGGGACCAATCAGCCCCAGCATTTT.